The 32 T cell receptor beta chains below come from one sample, sequenced in a study of T-cell reconstitution after alpha-beta-depleted transplantation in children. TCRbeta library construction was performed incorporating unique molecular identifiers. TCRdb reprocessed the PCR reads with MiXCR, giving one entry per CDR3 protein. The sample has 200,000 or so distinct CDR3 sequences; roughly 7.1% are singletons. Here the sequenced sample was PBMCs, taken before TCRalphabeta/CD19-depleted stem cell transplant. These TCRs come from a boy younger than 10 with acute lymphoblastic leukemia, due to receive a stem cell transplant.

In this sample, this clonotype turned up many times. This chain connects TRBV7-9 to TRBJ2-1; D possibly corresponds to TRBD1 (5 bases). Germline assignment: CDR1 SEHNR and CDR2 FQNEAQ (reference sequence). This CDR3 has 14 amino acids. Trimming shortened V by 5 bases and J by 5 bases, and 13 bases separated the two germline ends. CDR3 protein: CASSKYRTDNEQFF. CDR3 nucleotide sequence: TGTGCCAGCAGCAAGTACAGGACCGACAATGAGCAGTTCTTC.

This clonotype was counted many times. The genes are TRBV25-1 and TRBJ2-2; D unclear. Looked up from germline, CDR1 is MGHDK and CDR2 is SYGVNS. V was cut by 3 bases and J by 7 bases, with 6 bases left in between. The CDR3 contains 12 residues. CDR3 amino acids: CASSDWDGELFF. The CDR3 DNA is TGTGCCAGCAGTGATTGGGACGGGGAGCTGTTTTTT.

This clonotype was seen more than once but under ten times. The V call is TRBV6-6, the J call TRBJ1-2; the match to TRBD1 covers 9 bases. Germline values: CDR1 MNHNY, CDR2 SVGAGI (reference sequence). The CDR3 covers 13 residues. The J segment lost 3 bases and the V segment lost 10 bases, leaving 6 bases of the junction unmatched. This CDR3 reads CATRTGEHYGYTF. For the CDR3, the DNA is TGTGCCACCAGGACAGGGGAACACTATGGCTACACCTTC.

In its sample, this clonotype was seen many times. The J gene is TRBJ2-4, the V gene TRBV7-8; 9 bases agree with TRBD2. V was pared by 0 bases and J by 6 bases, with 6 bases of the junction left unmatched. The CDR3 covers 16 residues. Germline V lookup: CDR1 SGHVS, CDR2 FQNEAQ. CDR3 sequence: CASSLARGLAGNIQYF. CDR3 coding DNA: TGTGCCAGCAGCTTAGCCCGGGGACTAGCTGGAAACATTCAGTACTTC.

This clonotype was recorded at least ten times. This chain links TRBV5-1 with TRBJ2-3; 7 bases are a match to TRBD1. The CDR3 is 15 amino acids. V was pared by 4 bases and J by 2 bases, with 7 bases of the junction left unmatched. Germline-derived CDR1 and CDR2 are SGHRS and YFSETQ. CDR3 coding DNA: TGCGCCAGCAGCCACCCGGGACAGAACACAGATACGCAGTATTTT. This encodes CASSHPGQNTDTQYF.

The sample holds a few counts of this clonotype. The rearrangement links TRBV20-1 to TRBJ1-3; no firm D call. Trimming stripped 3 bases from V and 3 bases from J, with 9 bases between. Germline loops: CDR1 DFQATT, CDR2 SNEGSKA (reference sequence). This CDR3 has 13 residues. CDR3: CSASYEIGNTIYF. CDR3 DNA sequence: TGCAGTGCTAGTTACGAAATTGGAAACACCATATATTTT.

This clonotype was counted at least ten times. The V and J genes are TRBV3-1 and TRBJ1-6, with a weak D call TRBD1 (6 bases). Germline values: CDR1 LGHDT, CDR2 YNNKEL (reference sequence). This CDR3 has 14 amino acids. The V and J ends lost 1 base and 10 bases respectively, with 11 bases between them. CDR3 in amino acids: CASSQVDRLSPLHF. For the CDR3, the DNA is TGTGCCAGCAGCCAAGTTGACAGGCTCTCACCCCTCCACTTT.

In this sample, this clonotype turned up many times. The chain couples TRBV24-1 to TRBJ2-3; D unresolved. The CDR3 is made up of 13 amino acids. V was trimmed by 9 bases and J by 1 base, leaving 10 bases between them. Germline values: CDR1 KGHDR, CDR2 SFDVKD. CDR3 nucleotide sequence: TGTGCCACCGGCGTGGAAGGCACAGATACGCAGTATTTT. The encoded protein is CATGVEGTDTQYF.

This clonotype was observed at least ten times. This chain uses TRBV28 with TRBJ1-2; possibly TRBD1 for D (5 bases). The CDR3 is made up of 15 amino acids. V lost 3 bases and J lost 4, with 15 bases in between. Germline CDR1 MDHEN, CDR2 SYDVKM. The CDR3 reads CASSLRRPGPYGYTF. Here the CDR3 DNA reads TGTGCCAGCAGTTTGCGGCGACCGGGGCCCTATGGCTACACCTTC.

This clonotype appeared many times. The chain is built from TRBV5-4 and TRBJ2-3, with TRBD1 matching over 9 bases. The CDR3 is 15 residues long. Germline V lookup: CDR1 SGHNT, CDR2 YYREEE (reference sequence). V was clipped by 5 bases and J by 3 bases; unmatched bases: 7. CDR3 amino acids: CASRPTGTGTDTQYF. CDR3 DNA sequence: TGTGCCAGCAGACCAACCGGGACAGGGACAGATACGCAGTATTTT.

The chain is built from TRBV6-1 and TRBJ1-1; D remains unclear. The CDR3 runs to 16 residues. The germline V and J ends were trimmed by 6 bases and 6 bases, with 23 bases remaining between them. The V gene's germline CDR1 is MNHNS and CDR2 SASEGT. The CDR3 nucleotides are TGTGCCAGCAGGAACCCGCGAGGGCCGCTTAACCCTGAAGCTTTCTTT. This encodes CASRNPRGPLNPEAFF.

This clonotype was found many times. This chain joins TRBV27 and TRBJ2-1, with 11 bases that match TRBD2. The CDR3 has 19 amino acids. V lost 6 bases to trimming and J lost 8 bases; unmatched junction nucleotides: 21. Per the germline V gene, CDR1 is MNHEY and CDR2 is SMNVEV (reference sequence). The chain's CDR3 is CASSLRASGGFKITHEQFF. In DNA form, the CDR3 reads TGTGCCAGCAGCCTCAGGGCTAGCGGGGGGTTTAAAATTACACATGAGCAGTTCTTC.

This clonotype was counted only a few times. The chain employs TRBV10-3 and TRBJ2-5; TRBD1 or TRBD2 may be the D gene (5 bases each). In germline, CDR1 is ENHRY, CDR2 SYGVKD. The CDR3 loop spans 14 amino acids. The V end was cut by 2 bases, the J end by 5 bases, with 12 bases between. CDR3 in DNA: TGTGCCATCAGTGAGACGGGGACCGGTGAGACCCAGTACTTC. Translated: CAISETGTGETQYF.

In its sample, this clonotype was seen many times. The chain couples TRBV6-6 to TRBJ2-7, with TRBD1 as a possible D gene (6 bases). Germline assignment: CDR1 MNHNY and CDR2 SVGAGI (reference sequence). The V gene lost 8 bases and the J gene lost 0 bases, with 11 bases spanning the gap. The CDR3 covers 13 residues. The CDR3 nucleotides read TGTGCCAGCTCAAGGGGGAACTCCTACGAGCAGTACTTC. This encodes CASSRGNSYEQYF.

This clonotype came up a few times. A much larger clonotype is one base distant, so this may be a read error. The rearrangement joins TRBV11-2 to TRBJ2-3; D is perhaps TRBD1 (5 bases). The CDR3 is 14 residues long. The germline gives CDR1 SGHAT, CDR2 FQNNGV. The CDR3 DNA reads TGTGCCAGCAGCTTGCGATGGGGCACAGATACGCATTATTTT. Amino acids: CASSLRWGTDTHYF.

This clonotype showed up just a few times. V and J are TRBV20-1 and TRBJ2-7; TRBD1 agrees at 7 bases. Germline CDR1 reads DFQATT; CDR2 reads SNEGSKA (reference sequence). This CDR3 has 12 residues. Losses at the gene ends were 6 bases for V and 2 bases for J; bases not matched to a gene: 4. CDR3 in amino acids: CSARDSPYEQYF. DNA of the CDR3: TGCAGTGCCCGGGACAGCCCCTACGAGCAGTACTTC.

This clonotype was picked up one time. A much larger clone lies a single base off, so this may be a read error. Because the CDR3 is missing its conserved closing phenylalanine or tryptophan, this is likely a read error. The V gene is TRBV7-6, the J gene TRBJ2-3; D not resolved. V was shortened by 4 bases and J by 6 bases, with 8 bases between the two germline ends. The germline V gene has CDR1 SGHVS and CDR2 FNYEAQ. The CDR3 has 12 residues. The CDR3 DNA reads TGTGCCAGCAGCTCCAATAGGGATACGCAGTATTAT. Its protein is CASSSNRDTQYY.

In this sample, this clonotype turned up many times. This chain connects TRBV7-8 to TRBJ2-5, with 10 bases matching TRBD1. The germline CDR1 and CDR2 sequences are SGHVS and FQNEAQ. The V and J ends lost 5 bases and 5 bases, in that order; junction bases with no gene match: 8. This CDR3 is built from 15 residues. The CDR3, as DNA: TGTGCCAGCAGCCTCACGACAGGGGGCGGGGAGACCCAGTACTTC. Translating gives CASSLTTGGGETQYF.

This clonotype turned up a few times. This chain uses TRBV5-1 with TRBJ2-5; weak D call: TRBD2 (6 bases). Deletions cut 0 bases from V and 1 base from J, with 13 bases between. Per the germline V gene, CDR1 is SGHRS and CDR2 is YFSETQ. CDR3 length: 16 amino acids. CDR3 nucleotides: TGCGCCAGCAGCTTGGCGTCGCGGGGTGGCCAAGAGACCCAGTACTTC. This sequence encodes CASSLASRGGQETQYF.

This clonotype was picked up many times. The rearrangement joins TRBV4-3 to TRBJ2-1; D uncertain. V was cut by 0 bases and J by 3 bases, with 9 bases left in between. Germline V gene sequence: CDR1 LGHNA, CDR2 YSLEER. This CDR3 comprises 15 residues. The CDR3 is CASSQDWSDYNEQFF. Written as DNA, the CDR3 is TGCGCCAGCAGCCAAGACTGGTCCGACTACAATGAGCAGTTCTTC.

This clonotype was counted a few times. This chain uses TRBV20-1 with TRBJ2-7, with 10 positions matching TRBD2. The CDR3 is 17 residues long. Trimming took 8 bases from V and 6 from J; bases not matched to a gene: 22. Germline V gene data show CDR1 as DFQATT and CDR2 as SNEGSKA (reference sequence). The CDR3, as DNA: TGCAGTCCGACCGTCGGACTAGCGGAGGCCCCCTCATGCGAGCAGTACTTC. Translation: CSPTVGLAEAPSCEQYF.

This clonotype was seen repeatedly, ten times or more. This chain links TRBV11-2 with TRBJ1-4, with D possibly matching TRBD1 (5 bases). V gave up 0 bases and J gave up 0 bases, with 8 bases separating them. The CDR3 runs to 16 residues. Germline V gene data show CDR1 as SGHAT and CDR2 as FQNNGV. CDR3 sequence reads: CASSLDGAATNEKLFF. CDR3 in DNA: TGTGCCAGCAGCTTAGACGGGGCCGCAACTAATGAAAAACTGTTTTTT.

The table lists this clonotype with many counts. The chain is built from TRBV18 and TRBJ2-7, with 7 bases that match TRBD1. The CDR3 has 15 residues. Unmatched junction bases numbered 8, after V lost 4 bases and J lost 2 bases. From germline, CDR1 is KGHSH and CDR2 LQKENI. CDR3 bases: TGTGCCAGCTCACGTCGGGGACAGATAGCCTACGAGCAGTACTTC. Amino acids: CASSRRGQIAYEQYF. Full variable domain (rest looked up from reference TRBV18 and TRBJ2-7): NAGVMQNPRHLVRRRGQEARLRCSPMKGHSHVYWYRQLPEEGLKFMVYLQKENIIDESGMPKERFSAEFPKEGPSILRIQQVVRGDSAAYFCASSRRGQIAYEQYFGPGTRLTVT.

The rearrangement uses TRBV20-1 and TRBJ1-1, with D perhaps TRBD1 (6 bases). From germline, CDR1 is DFQATT and CDR2 SNEGSKA (reference sequence). The CDR3 spans 15 residues. V was pared by 0 bases and J by 1 base, with 12 bases between. This CDR3 reads CSARDLRTANTEAFF. The DNA for the CDR3 is TGCAGTGCTAGAGATCTCAGGACAGCGAACACTGAAGCTTTCTTT.

V gene TRBV5-1 combines with J gene TRBJ1-4; D call uncertain. In germline, CDR1 is SGHRS, CDR2 YFSETQ. V lost 4 bases to trimming and J lost 0 bases, with 13 bases between them. This CDR3 has 16 amino acids. CDR3 in DNA: TGCGCCAGCAGCCCAGTTCGAGGGCCAACTAATGAAAAACTGTTTTTT. Amino acids: CASSPVRGPTNEKLFF.

This clonotype was found a few times. The chain couples TRBV11-3 to TRBJ1-5; D is uncertain. This CDR3 spans 17 amino acids. Germline assignment: CDR1 SGHNT and CDR2 YENEEA. V lost 0 bases and J 0 bases, leaving 12 bases between the germline ends. The CDR3 DNA is TGTGCCAGCAGCTTAGATCCTGGGTTTCATAGCAATCAGCCCCAGCATTTT. Residues: CASSLDPGFHSNQPQHF. The variable domain in full, with the rest retrieved from reference TRBV11-3 and TRBJ1-5, is EAGVVQSPRYKIIEKKQPVAFWCNPISGHNTLYWYLQNLGQGPELLIRYENEEAVDDSQLPKDRFSAERLKGVDSTLKIQPAELGDSAVYLCASSLDPGFHSNQPQHFGDGTRLSIL.

V and J are TRBV29-1 and TRBJ2-3; TRBD1 matches at 10 bases. This CDR3 comprises 15 residues. After removal of 7 bases from V and 3 bases from J, the junction contained 10 bases not matched to a gene. The germline V gene encodes CDR1 SQVTM and CDR2 ANQGSEA. The CDR3 loop is CSGRRDRGMTDTQYF. The CDR3 region has the DNA TGCAGCGGCCGCCGGGACAGGGGTATGACAGATACGCAGTATTTT.

This clonotype was detected ten times or more. The chain employs TRBV6-1 and TRBJ1-2; D unresolved. The germline V gene encodes CDR1 MNHNS and CDR2 SASEGT. V was shortened by 7 bases and J by 2 bases, with 14 bases between the two germline ends. The CDR3 is 14 residues long. CDR3 bases: TGTGCCAGCAATCCAAGGACCAGGAACTATGGCTACACCTTC. Its protein product is CASNPRTRNYGYTF.

The sample holds many counts of this clonotype. The rearrangement links TRBV7-2 to TRBJ1-3; 8 nucleotides line up with TRBD1. The CDR3 is 15 amino acids. V shed 3 bases, J shed 0 bases, and the junction held 1 base outside the gene matches. Germline-derived CDR1 and CDR2 are SGHTA and FQGNSA. Here the CDR3 reads CASSFTGGSGNTIYF. CDR3 coding DNA: TGTGCCAGCAGCTTTACAGGGGGCTCTGGAAACACCATATATTTT.

This clonotype was observed at least ten times. A junction boundary mismatches the germline segment, possibly from a read error. The chain combines TRBV29-1 with TRBJ1-3; a weak D match, TRBD1 (6 bases). Germline V gives CDR1 SQVTM, CDR2 ANQGSEA. The length of the CDR3 is 12 residues. This CDR3 reads CSAETQGYTIYF. The CDR3 DNA is TGCAGCGCTGAAACGCAGGGGTACACCATATATTTT.

This clonotype was seen ten or more times. The chain employs TRBV7-8 and TRBJ2-7, with 9 bases that match TRBD2. The CDR3 totals 17 residues. The V gene's germline CDR1 is SGHVS and CDR2 FQNEAQ. V lost 2 bases and J lost 4; bases outside the gene matches: 12. The CDR3: CASSLRGTSQPNYEQYF. DNA of the CDR3: TGTGCCAGCAGCTTACGAGGGACTAGCCAGCCTAATTACGAGCAGTACTTC.

This clonotype was seen repeatedly, ten times or more. The gene calls are TRBV28 and TRBJ2-2; TRBD2 matches 8 bases. V dropped 10 bases and J dropped 5; count of bases not matched to a gene: 9. This CDR3 has 14 residues. The germline CDR1 and CDR2 sequences are MDHEN and SYDVKM. CDR3: CATDSGTSTGELFF. CDR3 nucleotide sequence: TGTGCCACCGATAGCGGGACCAGTACCGGGGAGCTGTTTTTT.